A single sample gave rise to the 15 T cell receptor beta chains below, sequenced in a study of blood T cell repertoires in COVID-19 (dated by TCRdb to the early 2020s). The library was generated by the immunoSEQ multiplex PCR assay. Not all clones reach the TCRdb copy of this immuneACCESS table, which keeps in-frame sequences only. Checked studies attribute under half of the gap to unresolved V genes and leave the rest unexplained. The sample has approximately 210,000 clones on record, roughly 80% of them singletons. The top ten hold 5.1% of the sample. Sequencing was carried out using peripheral blood. The receptors originated from a human donor in a cohort sampled during active COVID-19.

To note about this clone: The same CDR3 can be traced to other DNA sequences in this sample. The gene calls are TRBV9 and TRBJ2-7, with D perhaps matching TRBD2 (6 bases). The CDR3 sequence is 14 residues long. Deletions cut 0 bases from V and 4 bases from J, with 11 bases between. Germline CDR1 SGDLS, CDR2 YYNGEE. The CDR3 DNA reads TGTGCCAGCAGCGTAGACGGGGGAACTTACGAGCAGTACTTC. It codes for CASSVDGGTYEQYF.

The chain links TRBV27 to TRBJ1-1; 8 bases are shared with TRBD1. This CDR3 region has 15 residues. CDR1 and CDR2 (germline): MNHEY, SMNVEV (reference sequence). V trimming: 7 bases; J trimming: 3 bases; junction bases outside the gene matches: 10. DNA for the CDR3: TGTGCCAGCACACCGTCAGGGGGCGCATACACTGAAGCTTTCTTT. Translated: CASTPSGGAYTEAFF.

The CDR3 sequence is CASSSLAGVQFF. The CDR3 DNA reads TGTGCCAGCAGCTCTTTAGCGGGAGTACAGTTCTTC. The V call is TRBV7-2, the J call TRBJ2-1; 9 bases align to TRBD2. CDR1 is SGHTA, CDR2 FQGNSA, per germline. The CDR3 length is 12 residues. The J segment lost 13 bases and the V segment lost 4 bases, leaving 5 bases of the junction unmatched.

This clone was observed once. This rearrangement joins TRBV20-1 to TRBJ2-1, with D uncertain. Trimming stripped 6 bases from V and 7 bases from J, with 7 bases between. The CDR3 contains 10 residues. CDR1 is DFQATT, CDR2 SNEGSKA, per germline (reference sequence). CDR3 loop: CSAKRNEQFF. CDR3 sequence (DNA): TGCAGTGCCAAGCGTAATGAGCAGTTCTTC.

V is TRBV15 and J is TRBJ1-2, with 7 bases aligning to TRBD1. The germline V gene encodes CDR1 LNHNV and CDR2 YYDKDF (reference sequence). CDR3 length equals 14 residues. J gave up 6 bases and V 5 bases, and 9 bases lay outside the gene matches. The CDR3 spells CATSPGQYSHGYTF. The CDR3 coding sequence is TGTGCCACCAGCCCGGGACAGTATTCGCATGGCTACACCTTC.

The V and J genes are TRBV20-1 and TRBJ1-5; maybe TRBD1 (5 bases). The CDR3 runs to 10 residues. V was trimmed by 6 bases and J by 11 bases, leaving 11 bases between them. The germline CDR1 and CDR2 sequences are DFQATT and SNEGSKA (reference sequence). The CDR3 sequence: CSAGGSAQHF. The CDR3 DNA is TGCAGTGCGGGGGGATCAGCCCAGCATTTT.

This clone occurred a few times. This chain uses TRBV5-4 with TRBJ1-1; the D is unclear. V was shortened by 6 bases and J by 4 bases, with 16 bases between the two germline ends. The CDR3 runs 14 residues. The V gene's germline CDR1 is SGHNT and CDR2 YYREEE (reference sequence). The CDR3 DNA reads TGTGCCAGCACCCTGAACTGGGAGGGCACTGAAGCTTTCTTT. Residues: CASTLNWEGTEAFF. Full variable domain (rest looked up from reference TRBV5-4 and TRBJ1-1): ETGVTQSPTHLIKTRGQQVTLRCSSQSGHNTVSWYQQALGQGPQFIFQYYREEENGRGNFPPRFSGLQFPNYSSELNVNALELDDSALYLCASTLNWEGTEAFFGQGTRLTVV.

This clone was picked up a small number of times. V and J are TRBV30 and TRBJ2-7, with TRBD2 matching over 9 bases. From germline, CDR1 is GTSNPN and CDR2 SVGIG (reference sequence). The CDR3 length is 13 residues. V dropped 3 bases and J dropped 6; count of bases not matched to a gene: 6. CDR3 loop: CAWSRSGSSEQYF. As DNA, the CDR3 is TGTGCCTGGAGCCGTAGCGGGAGTTCCGAGCAGTACTTC.

The chain joins TRBV6-5 to TRBJ2-7; TRBD2 matches at 9 bases. Germline CDR1 is MNHEY and CDR2 is SVGAGI. With V trimmed by 6 bases and J by 0 bases, 6 bases remained unmatched. There are 15 residues in the CDR3. For the CDR3, the DNA is TGTGCCAGCAGCTCGCTAGCGGGGTCCTCCTACGAGCAGTACTTC. Translating it yields CASSSLAGSSYEQYF.

Concerning this clone itself: The same CDR3 is also encoded by other DNA sequences in this sample. The chain links TRBV4-1 to TRBJ1-2, with TRBD1 matching 7 bases. The CDR3 has 15 residues. V trimming: 0 bases; J trimming: 5 bases; junction bases outside the gene matches: 6. Germline V gives CDR1 MGHRA, CDR2 YSYEKL. The CDR3 sequence: CASSQDPDRNYGYTF. Written as DNA, the CDR3 is TGCGCCAGCAGCCAAGACCCGGACAGGAATTATGGCTACACCTTC.

The CDR3 DNA is TGTGCCAGCAGCTCAAGGACGTCCCCGGGGGCCTACAATGAGCAGTTCTTC. It translates to CASSSRTSPGAYNEQFF. The chain couples TRBV7-2 to TRBJ2-1; possible D gene TRBD2, 6 bases. V was shortened by 4 bases and J by 2 bases, with 18 bases between the two germline ends. Germline V gene sequence: CDR1 SGHTA, CDR2 FQGNSA. CDR3 length: 17 amino acids.

This rearrangement joins TRBV27 to TRBJ2-2, with unresolved D. CDR1 is MNHEY and CDR2 is SMNVEV in the germline V gene (reference sequence). Trimming pared 3 bases from V and 0 bases from J, leaving 8 bases between. There are 15 residues in the CDR3. CDR3 sequence (DNA): TGTGCCAGCAGTTTGCGGATTTCGAACACCGGGGAGCTGTTTTTT. It specifies CASSLRISNTGELFF.

V and J are TRBV27 and TRBJ2-3; D may be TRBD1 (5 bases). CDR1 and CDR2 from the germline V gene are MNHEY and SMNVEV (reference sequence). The length of the CDR3 is 15 residues. V lost 2 bases and J 3 bases, leaving 12 bases between the germline ends. CDR3: CASSLIDSSTDTQYF. The DNA for the CDR3 is TGTGCCAGCAGTTTAATCGACAGTTCGACAGATACGCAGTATTTT.

The rearrangement links TRBV6-2 or TRBV6-3 to TRBJ2-7; the match to TRBD2 covers 10 bases. Germline assignment: CDR1 MNHEY and CDR2 SVGEGT. The V segment lost 4 bases and the J segment 5 bases; nucleotides outside the gene matches: 8. The CDR3 runs 15 residues. The CDR3 protein is CASSSLAGVMDEQYF. CDR3 DNA: TGTGCCAGCAGTTCTCTAGCGGGAGTCATGGACGAGCAGTACTTC.

This sequence joins TRBV6-2 or TRBV6-3 and TRBJ2-7, with D possibly TRBD2 on 5 matching bases. The V end lost 0 bases, the J end lost 4 bases, and 7 bases lay between the germline ends. The CDR3 is 13 residues long. Germline V lookup: CDR1 MNHEY, CDR2 SVGEGT. CDR3 coding DNA: TGTGCCAGCAGTTACTCGGAGCGGTACGAGCAGTACTTC. Amino acid sequence: CASSYSERYEQYF.